Below, 27 T cell receptor beta chains from the same sample are listed, as sequenced in a study of metastatic and nonmetastatic thyroid tumors. TCRdb reprocessed the PCR reads via MiXCR. In the table there are around 30,000 clones, 15% to 20% of which are singletons. Thyroid surgery took place with no prior treatment in any patient. The sequenced material came from blood. The receptors come from a female donor with papillary thyroid cancer or a benign thyroid nodule (not recorded which). Some clones in this sample may be carry-over from other donors' samples.

In its sample, this clone was seen many times. V usage is TRBV4-1 and J usage is TRBJ2-7; D gene uncertain. Per the germline V gene, CDR1 is MGHRA and CDR2 is YSYEKL. This CDR3 region has 14 residues. Deletions cut 4 bases from V and 0 bases from J, with 10 bases between. In DNA form, the CDR3 reads TGCGCCAGCAGCCTAGGAGACTCCTCCTACGAGCAGTACTTC. Residues: CASSLGDSSYEQYF.

This clone has at least ten counts. The V and J genes are TRBV11-3 and TRBJ2-2, with 10 bases matching TRBD2. Trimming cost V 4 bases and J 1 base; bases outside gene matches: 3. The V gene's germline CDR1 is SGHNT and CDR2 YENEEA. The CDR3 is made up of 16 amino acids. DNA for the CDR3: TGTGCCAGCAGCTCCCGGACTAGCGGGAACACCGGGGAGCTGTTTTTT. Amino acids: CASSSRTSGNTGELFF.

This clone has a count of ten or more. V gene TRBV28 combines with J gene TRBJ1-2, with D uncertain. The V end was cut by 7 bases, the J end by 9 bases, with 18 bases between. CDR3 length: 13 amino acids. Per the germline V gene, CDR1 is MDHEN and CDR2 is SYDVKM. The CDR3 sequence is CASTIQIGLSYTF. CDR3 nucleotides: TGTGCCAGCACTATACAAATCGGACTTAGCTACACCTTC.

This clone appeared many times. The chain is built from TRBV20-1 and TRBJ1-2; possible D gene TRBD1, 6 bases. Trimming pared 3 bases from V and 8 bases from J, leaving 19 bases between. Per the germline V gene, CDR1 is DFQATT and CDR2 is SNEGSKA (reference sequence). This CDR3 contains 14 residues. Here the CDR3 DNA reads TGCAGTGCTAGGGCGAGGTCGGGGGCGCAGGGCTACACCTTC. Amino acids: CSARARSGAQGYTF.

At least ten counts were recorded for this clone. The genes are TRBV27 and TRBJ1-5, with unresolved D. This CDR3 region has 15 residues. Trimming left V 0 bases short and J 7 bases short, with 13 bases between. Germline loops: CDR1 MNHEY, CDR2 SMNVEV (reference sequence). CDR3 DNA: TGTGCCAGCAGTTTATCTAAGGGTTTATGGCAGCCCCAGCATTTT. This translates into CASSLSKGLWQPQHF.

This clone was seen repeatedly, ten times or more. The CDR3 reads CASSLGLAPSYEQYF. The CDR3 region has the DNA TGTGCCAGCTCACTAGGACTAGCGCCTTCCTACGAGCAGTACTTC. The chain joins TRBV18 to TRBJ2-7; TRBD2 matches at 9 bases. Unmatched junction bases numbered 5, after V lost 4 bases and J lost 1 base. CDR1 is KGHSH, CDR2 LQKENI, per germline. The CDR3 sequence is 15 residues long.

This clone was found many times. This sequence joins TRBV20-1 and TRBJ2-2, with D tentatively TRBD1 (6 bases). Trimming removed 6 bases from V and 1 base from J, with 15 bases in between. The CDR3 spans 15 residues. The V gene's germline CDR1 is DFQATT and CDR2 SNEGSKA (reference sequence). CDR3 nucleotides: TGCAGTGCCCCCTATACAGGGTGGAACACCGGGGAGCTGTTTTTT. Encoded protein: CSAPYTGWNTGELFF.

This clone was detected ten times or more. The chain joins TRBV12-3 or TRBV12-4 to TRBJ1-2, with D possibly being TRBD1 (5 bases). V lost 3 bases to trimming and J lost 6 bases, with 11 bases between them. There are 13 residues in the CDR3. CDR3: CASSLVEGNGYTF. The CDR3 region has the DNA TGTGCCAGCAGTTTGGTTGAGGGGAATGGCTACACCTTC.

This clone was picked up a small number of times. The chain links TRBV6-2 or TRBV6-3 to TRBJ1-6; D not resolved. CDR1 is MNHEY, CDR2 SVGEGT, per germline. The V end was cut by 0 bases, the J end by 10 bases, with 7 bases between. The CDR3 sequence is 13 residues long. This chain's CDR3 is CASSYSRESPLHF. In nucleotides, the CDR3 is TGTGCCAGCAGTTACTCCCGGGAATCACCCCTCCACTTT.

This clone was observed many times. The chain employs TRBV2 and TRBJ1-2, with D perhaps matching TRBD1 (5 bases). Germline-derived CDR1 and CDR2 are SNHLY and FYNNEI. The V end lost 2 bases, the J end lost 7 bases, and 20 bases lay between the germline ends. The CDR3 is 16 residues long. The chain's CDR3 is CASSEPDPGLGRGYTF. The CDR3 DNA sequence: TGTGCCAGCAGTGAACCCGACCCGGGACTCGGACGTGGCTACACCTTC.

At least ten counts were recorded for this clone. J is TRBJ2-7 and V is TRBV19; no clear D. The CDR3 sequence is 13 residues long. V lost 7 bases and J lost 0, with 10 bases in between. Germline CDR1 is LNHDA and CDR2 is SQIVND (reference sequence). CDR3 in amino acids: CASKPLGSYEQYF. CDR3 sequence (DNA): TGTGCCAGTAAGCCCCTAGGCTCCTACGAGCAGTACTTC.

A note on this clone: Just one base apart from a much larger clone, this may be a read error. The chain uses TRBV5-1 and TRBJ2-3; D is ambiguous. CDR1 SGHRS and CDR2 YFSETQ come from the germline V gene. The CDR3 consists of 10 residues. V dropped 6 bases and J dropped 6 bases, with 5 bases sitting between them. The CDR3 loop reads CASIHDTQYF. CDR3 nucleotides: TGCGCCAGCATACATGATACGCAGTATTTT. The entire variable domain, with the rest obtained from reference TRBV5-1 and TRBJ2-3, is as follows: KAGVTQTPRYLIKTRGQQVTLSCSPISGHRSVSWYQQTPGQGLQFLFEYFSETQRNKGNFPGRFSGRQFSNSRSEMNVSTLELGDSALYLCASIHDTQYFGPGTRLTVL.

The rearrangement uses TRBV11-1 and TRBJ2-1, with 10 bases identical to TRBD2. V shed 5 bases and J 0 bases; nucleotides not matched to a gene: 4. CDR3 length: 16 residues. CDR1 is SGHAT and CDR2 is FQDESV in the germline V gene (reference sequence). DNA of the CDR3: TGTGCCAGCAGCCCTGGACTAGCGGCCTCCTACAATGAGCAGTTCTTC. Its translation: CASSPGLAASYNEQFF.

Ten or more counts support this clone. The gene calls are TRBV18 and TRBJ1-2, with D uncertain. Trimming shortened V by 0 bases and J by 6 bases, and 5 bases separated the two germline ends. Germline CDR1 KGHSH, CDR2 LQKENI. The CDR3 has 12 amino acids. CDR3: CASSPPEDGYTF. CDR3 coding DNA: TGTGCCAGCTCACCACCGGAGGATGGCTACACCTTC.

Concerning this clone: A junction end diverges from the germline sequence, so it may reflect a read error. This chain's CDR3 is CASSSTSGSPDTQYF. The DNA of the CDR3 is TGTGCCAGCAGCTCCACTAGCGGGAGCCCAGATACTCAGTATTTT. V gene TRBV6-2 or TRBV6-3 combines with J gene TRBJ2-3, with TRBD2 matching 11 bases. The CDR3 spans 15 residues. Germline CDR1 and CDR2: MNHEY and SVGEGT.

This clone has ten or more counts. J is TRBJ1-1 and V is TRBV20-1, with D maybe TRBD1 (5 bases). Trimming cost V 3 bases and J 6 bases, with 14 bases left between them. Per the germline V gene, CDR1 is DFQATT and CDR2 is SNEGSKA (reference sequence). The CDR3 extends over 13 amino acids. The chain's CDR3 is CSASLQGWAEAFF. CDR3 in DNA: TGCAGTGCTAGCCTGCAGGGATGGGCTGAAGCTTTCTTT.

This clone was observed at least ten times. Written as DNA, the CDR3 is TGTGCCAGCAGCTCCACAGGGCGAAGCTACAATGAGCAGTTCTTC. It specifies CASSSTGRSYNEQFF. V is TRBV27 and J is TRBJ2-1; TRBD1 might be the D (6 bases). Germline assignment: CDR1 MNHEY and CDR2 SMNVEV (reference sequence). The CDR3 extends over 15 amino acids. Trimming removed 6 bases at V and 3 bases at J, with 15 bases between.

This clone was seen once. The V and J genes are TRBV11-3 and TRBJ2-1; perhaps TRBD2 as D (6 bases). The CDR3 runs to 12 residues. Germline V gene lookup returns CDR1 SGHNT and CDR2 YENEEA. V was pared by 1 base and J by 10 bases, with 8 bases between. CDR3 region: CASSLAGGEQFF. The CDR3 coding sequence is TGTGCCAGCAGCTTAGCTGGGGGGGAGCAGTTCTTC.

This clone has a count of ten or more. The rearrangement links TRBV4-2 to TRBJ2-7, with TRBD2 as a possible D gene (5 bases). Trimming removed 1 base at V and 0 bases at J, with 16 bases between. The CDR3 contains 17 residues. CDR1 and CDR2 from the germline V gene are LGHNA and YNFKEQ. CDR3 bases: TGTGCCAGCAGCCAAGGTTCATGGGAGTCCAACTCCTACGAGCAGTACTTC. This sequence encodes CASSQGSWESNSYEQYF.

The sample holds many counts of this clone. The gene calls are TRBV9 and TRBJ1-2; TRBD1 is a possible D gene (5 bases). Germline V gives CDR1 SGDLS, CDR2 YYNGEE. Trimming cost V 4 bases and J 7 bases, with 17 bases left between them. The CDR3 extends over 14 amino acids. The DNA for the CDR3 is TGTGCCAGCAGCCCCGGAAGGGGCCCGGGTGGCTACACCTTC. Encoded protein: CASSPGRGPGGYTF.

This clone has a handful of counts. Since a much larger clone is just one base distant, this may be a read error. Other DNA sequences in this specimen translate into the identical CDR3. The rearrangement links TRBV29-1 to TRBJ1-4, with D unclear. CDR1 SQVTM and CDR2 ANQGSEA come from the germline V gene. The CDR3 runs to 11 residues. CDR3 DNA: TGCAGCGTCGAAGAAGGTGAAAAACTGTTTTTT. Translating gives CSVEEGEKLFF.

This clone showed up just a few times. This CDR3 is also generated by other DNA sequences in the sample. The J gene is TRBJ2-1, the V gene TRBV12-3 or TRBV12-4; D is possibly TRBD1 (5 bases). This CDR3 is 12 amino acids long. V dropped 3 bases and J dropped 13 bases, with 13 bases sitting between them. The CDR3 nucleotides are TGTGCCAGCAGTTTTGTCCAGGGTGGACAGTTCTTC. As protein: CASSFVQGGQFF.

At least ten counts were recorded for this clone. CDR3 amino acids: CASSRSLANEQFF. CDR3 coding DNA: TGTGCCAGCAGCCGATCGCTAGCGAATGAGCAGTTCTTC. The chain links TRBV7-6 to TRBJ2-1, with D possibly matching TRBD2 (6 bases). Germline V gives CDR1 SGHVS, CDR2 FNYEAQ. This CDR3 is built from 13 residues. Between the trimmed V and J ends, which lost 5 bases and 7 bases, there was a span of 12 bases. Supplemented by reference TRBV7-6 and TRBJ2-1, the full variable domain reads GAGVSQSPRYKVTKRGQDVALRCDPISGHVSLYWYRQALGQGPEFLTYFNYEAQQDKSGLPNDRFSAERPEGSISTLTIQRTEQRDSAMYRCASSRSLANEQFFGPGTRLTVL.

The table lists this clone with many counts. The chain is built from TRBV18 and TRBJ2-1, with a weak D call TRBD2 (5 bases). The length of the CDR3 is 14 residues. V was clipped by 2 bases and J by 8 bases, with 13 bases between them. Germline CDR1 reads KGHSH; CDR2 reads LQKENI. CDR3 loop: CASSPTGNGDEQFF. CDR3 in DNA: TGTGCCAGCTCACCAACGGGGAACGGGGATGAGCAGTTCTTC. The whole variable domain, remainder taken from reference TRBV18 and TRBJ2-1, is NAGVMQNPRHLVRRRGQEARLRCSPMKGHSHVYWYRQLPEEGLKFMVYLQKENIIDESGMPKERFSAEFPKEGPSILRIQQVVRGDSAAYFCASSPTGNGDEQFFGPGTRLTVL.

This clone showed up many times. The chain recombines TRBV12-3 or TRBV12-4 with TRBJ1-6, with D hard to call. CDR3 size: 12 residues. The V and J ends lost 2 bases and 7 bases respectively, with 3 bases between them. CDR3 DNA: TGTGCCAGCAGTTTACGGAATTCACCCCTCCACTTT. Protein sequence: CASSLRNSPLHF.

This clone has at least ten counts. The rearrangement uses TRBV4-2 and TRBJ1-1, with no clear D. The V gene's germline CDR1 is LGHNA and CDR2 YNFKEQ. This CDR3 is 14 amino acids long. The V and J ends lost 11 bases and 0 bases respectively, with 16 bases between them. CDR3 loop: CASQAGGLNTEAFF. The CDR3, as DNA: TGTGCCTCGCAGGCAGGCGGATTGAACACTGAAGCTTTCTTT.

This clone occurred many times. The chain links TRBV7-3 to TRBJ2-2; 7 nucleotides agree with TRBD1. V was pared by 5 bases and J by 2 bases, with 5 bases of the junction left unmatched. The CDR3 covers 15 residues. Germline-derived CDR1 and CDR2 are SGHTA and FQGTGA. The CDR3 DNA is TGTGCCAGCAGCCTAGACAGGGAAAACACCGGGGAGCTGTTTTTT. Amino acids: CASSLDRENTGELFF.